These 26 T cell receptor beta chains share one sample of origin, sequenced in a study of molecular identifiers for immune sequencing clone quantification. TCRdb reprocessed the PCR reads via MiXCR and lists one record per CDR3 protein. This table has some 65,000 distinct CDR3 sequences, around 18% appearing once. Sequences were obtained from naive CD8+ T cells from blood, with Jurkat cell RNA spiked in. Subset described: FACS-sorted CD8+CD4-CCR7+CD45RA+ naive T cells. Receptors were obtained from a human donor in good health. Some libraries in this study had Jurkat cell RNA spiked in.

This clonotype has ten or more counts. The rearrangement uses TRBV7-6 and TRBJ2-1; 14 positions agree with TRBD2. The J segment lost 6 bases and the V segment lost 5 bases, leaving 18 bases of the junction unmatched. Germline assignment: CDR1 SGHVS and CDR2 FNYEAQ. This CDR3 has 20 residues. As DNA, the CDR3 is TGTGCCAGCAGCACCACTTCGGGACTAGCGGGAGTCCTCCCCACCAATGAGCAGTTCTTC. Its translation: CASSTTSGLAGVLPTNEQFF.

To note about this clonotype: This could be a read error, since a much larger clone is one nucleotide away. The rearrangement uses TRBV7-6 and TRBJ2-2, with 7 bases that match TRBD1. Germline V gene lookup returns CDR1 SGHVS and CDR2 FNYEAQ. The CDR3 runs 14 residues. CDR3 sequence reads: CASSYNRGTGELLF. The CDR3 DNA reads as TGTGCCAGCAGCTACAACAGGGGCACCGGGGAGCTGCTTTTT.

This clonotype has a count of ten or more. The chain couples TRBV2 to TRBJ2-7; D remains ambiguous. The V end lost 4 bases, the J end lost 6 bases, and 7 bases lay between the germline ends. The CDR3 sequence is 11 residues long. Germline loops: CDR1 SNHLY, CDR2 FYNNEI. The CDR3 loop is CASSGDTEQYF. CDR3 DNA: TGTGCCAGCAGTGGTGATACCGAGCAGTACTTC.

This chain connects TRBV9 to TRBJ2-7; 12 positions match TRBD1. The germline CDR1 and CDR2 sequences are SGDLS and YYNGEE. The V segment lost 7 bases and the J segment 5 bases; nucleotides outside the gene matches: 13. This CDR3 has 16 amino acids. CDR3 residues: CASAHREGTGGNEQYF. For the CDR3, the DNA is TGTGCCAGCGCTCACAGAGAGGGGACAGGGGGCAACGAGCAGTACTTC.

The sample holds a few counts of this clonotype. The rearrangement links TRBV20-1 to TRBJ2-1; D may be TRBD1 or TRBD2 (5 bases each). V lost 7 bases to trimming and J lost 3 bases, with 16 bases between them. The CDR3 runs to 14 residues. The germline V gene has CDR1 DFQATT and CDR2 SNEGSKA (reference sequence). The CDR3 sequence is CSVSRDPVYNEQFF. CDR3 DNA sequence: TGCAGTGTCTCCCGGGACCCGGTCTACAATGAGCAGTTCTTC.

This clonotype was picked up many times. The chain couples TRBV3-1 to TRBJ2-7; D is uncertain. Germline CDR1 is LGHDT and CDR2 is YNNKEL (reference sequence). Trimming cost V 2 bases and J 4 bases, with 9 bases left between them. This CDR3 has 13 amino acids. DNA for the CDR3: TGTGCCAGCAGCCAAACTGTGGGGTACGAGCAGTACTTC. This sequence encodes CASSQTVGYEQYF.

This clonotype was detected ten times or more. The chain is built from TRBV7-9 and TRBJ1-2; perhaps TRBD1 as D (5 bases). Germline CDR1 reads SEHNR; CDR2 reads FQNEAQ (reference sequence). The CDR3 is 16 amino acids. V lost 2 bases and J 3 bases, leaving 16 bases between the germline ends. The CDR3 reads CASSLLSEGSYYGYTF. Written as DNA, the CDR3 is TGTGCCAGCAGCTTATTGTCGGAGGGGTCCTACTATGGCTACACCTTC. The full variable domain, its missing parts supplied by reference TRBV7-9 and TRBJ1-2, is DTGVSQNPRHKITKRGQNVTFRCDPISEHNRLYWYRQTLGQGPEFLTYFQNEAQLEKSRLLSDRFSAERPKGSFSTLEIQRTEQGDSAMYLCASSLLSEGSYYGYTFGSGTRLTVV.

With regard to this clonotype: A much larger clone lies one base from this, so it may be a read error. The conserved final phenylalanine or tryptophan is absent from the CDR3, which likely points to a read error. It is unclear where the CDR3 begins or ends on the DNA, so no DNA is shown, and the CDR3 is as TCRdb lists it. The J gene is TRBJ1-4, the V gene TRBV21-1; TRBD1 is taken as the D call from the table, unchecked against the DNA. TRBV21-1 is shown as a pseudogene. The CDR3 length equals 15 residues, ends included. CDR3 sequence reads: CASSYTGTEEEKLFL.

This clonotype was counted many times. The J gene is TRBJ2-3, the V gene TRBV27; TRBD1 might be the D (5 bases). Germline loops: CDR1 MNHEY, CDR2 SMNVEV (reference sequence). V lost 4 bases to trimming and J lost 1 base, with 12 bases between them. The CDR3 has 15 residues. This chain's CDR3 is CASSSIQGRTDTQYF. As DNA, the CDR3 is TGTGCCAGCAGTTCTATCCAGGGCCGCACAGATACGCAGTATTTT.

Ten or more counts support this clonotype. J is TRBJ2-7 and V is TRBV27, with 9 positions matching TRBD1. Germline-derived CDR1 and CDR2 are MNHEY and SMNVEV (reference sequence). The CDR3 is 13 amino acids. V lost 2 bases, J lost 6 bases, and 2 bases stayed unmatched. CDR3: CASSLDRGSEQYF. Written as DNA, the CDR3 is TGTGCCAGCAGTTTAGACAGGGGGTCCGAGCAGTACTTC.

This clonotype was observed many times. The chain recombines TRBV29-1 with TRBJ2-7, with a weak D call TRBD2 (6 bases). V was trimmed by 8 bases and J by 0 bases, leaving 14 bases between them. CDR3 length equals 13 residues. Germline CDR1 SQVTM, CDR2 ANQGSEA. Here the CDR3 DNA reads TGCAGCTTCCGAGGAGGGAGCTCCTACGAGCAGTACTTC. It yields the protein CSFRGGSSYEQYF.

This clonotype was detected ten times or more. The V call is TRBV30, the J call TRBJ2-3, with 8 bases fitting TRBD1. J gave up 3 bases and V 5 bases, and 4 bases lay outside the gene matches. CDR1 is GTSNPN and CDR2 is SVGIG in the germline V gene (reference sequence). The CDR3 has 13 residues. CDR3 region: CAWDRQGTDTQYF. The DNA of the CDR3 is TGTGCCTGGGATCGACAGGGGACAGATACGCAGTATTTT.

Ten or more counts support this clonotype. This CDR3 is CASSPGPATNEKLFF. The CDR3 coding sequence is TGTGCCAGCAGCCCTGGGCCTGCAACTAATGAAAAACTGTTTTTT. V usage is TRBV7-9 and J usage is TRBJ1-4; no reliable D call. The V end was cut by 5 bases, the J end by 0 bases, with 10 bases between. The CDR3 runs 15 residues. In germline, CDR1 is SEHNR, CDR2 FQNEAQ (reference sequence).

The rearrangement links TRBV5-5 to TRBJ1-6, with a tentative D call TRBD1 (5 bases). This CDR3 has 18 residues. Trimming removed 4 bases at V and 0 bases at J, with 17 bases between. The V gene's germline CDR1 is SGHKS and CDR2 YYEKEE (reference sequence). The DNA of the CDR3 is TGTGCCAGCAGCCCCCAGGGAAGCATGAGCTCCTATAATTCACCCCTCCACTTT. This sequence encodes CASSPQGSMSSYNSPLHF.

CDR3 nucleotide sequence: TGTGCCAGCAGTTTATTAGGTGGGGGTGATACGCAGTATTTT. It encodes CASSLLGGGDTQYF. This sequence joins TRBV27 and TRBJ2-3, with D possibly called TRBD1 or TRBD2 (5 bases each). Germline loops: CDR1 MNHEY, CDR2 SMNVEV (reference sequence). This CDR3 has 14 residues. V was shortened by 1 base and J by 6 bases, with 11 bases between the two germline ends.

This clonotype was detected ten times or more. The chain combines TRBV6-2 or TRBV6-3 with TRBJ1-6; no clear D. Trimming left V 7 bases short and J 6 bases short, with 13 bases between. The germline gives CDR1 MNHEY, CDR2 SVGEGT. The CDR3 has 14 amino acids. The CDR3 DNA reads as TGTGCCAGCACCTCGTCGTTAGGTAATTCACCCCTCCACTTT. The encoded protein is CASTSSLGNSPLHF.

The rearrangement uses TRBV25-1 and TRBJ1-1; weak D call: TRBD1 (6 bases). The V gene's germline CDR1 is MGHDK and CDR2 SYGVNS. Trimming cost V 8 bases and J 10 bases, with 20 bases left between them. The CDR3 runs 13 residues. The CDR3 DNA follows: TGTGCCAGCGGGGGGGGCGAGACGATTGGAGCTTTCTTT. Amino acids: CASGGGETIGAFF.

The chain is built from TRBV6-5 and TRBJ2-2, with TRBD2 matching over 13 bases. This CDR3 has 17 amino acids. The J segment lost 1 base and the V segment lost 10 bases, leaving 9 bases of the junction unmatched. The germline V gene has CDR1 MNHEY and CDR2 SVGAGI. CDR3 nucleotide sequence: TGTGCCACCGTCCCGGGACTAGCGGGGATGAACACCGGGGAGCTGTTTTTT. Translation gives CATVPGLAGMNTGELFF.

This clonotype was counted at least ten times. The chain combines TRBV7-2 with TRBJ2-7; unclear D gene. The V and J ends lost 8 bases and 10 bases respectively, with 18 bases between them. The CDR3 is 12 amino acids. Per germline, CDR1 SGHTA and CDR2 FQGNSA. The CDR3 DNA follows: TGTGCCAGCCGCAATCCCTTGGGAATACAGTACTTC. This gives the protein CASRNPLGIQYF.

This clonotype was observed at least ten times. The chain has TRBV4-2 and TRBJ2-3; 8 bases align to TRBD2. With 10 bases clipped from V and 1 base from J, the junction kept 10 bases outside the gene matches. The length of the CDR3 is 15 residues. CDR1 is LGHNA and CDR2 is YNFKEQ in the germline V gene. Here the CDR3 reads CAIRTSSLGTDTQYF. CDR3 nucleotides: TGTGCCATCCGGACTAGCTCACTGGGCACAGATACGCAGTATTTT.

This clonotype was detected only once. The junction departs from germline at one end; a sequencing error may be responsible. The V and J genes are TRBV5-1 and TRBJ2-5, with TRBD1 identical over 7 bases. The germline gives CDR1 SGHRS, CDR2 YFSETQ. The CDR3 contains 15 residues. The CDR3 loop is CASSLYGTARETQCF. The CDR3 region has the DNA TGCGCCAGCAGCTTGTACGGGACAGCCCGAGAGACCCAGTGCTTC.

This clonotype has a single count. This sequence may be a read error, since a much larger clone differs from it by one base. V is TRBV29-1 and J is TRBJ2-1; D gene ambiguous. Germline CDR1 SQVTM, CDR2 ANQGSEA. The CDR3 consists of 14 residues. CDR3 amino acids: CSAEWKSSYNEQLF. The CDR3 coding sequence is TGCAGCGCCGAGTGGAAGTCGTCCTACAATGAGCAGCTCTTC.

This clonotype has ten or more counts. The V gene is TRBV12-3 or TRBV12-4, the J gene TRBJ2-3; D might be TRBD1 (6 bases). Trimming stripped 3 bases from V and 6 bases from J, with 13 bases between. The CDR3 contains 14 residues. The CDR3 is CASSLAGAPDTQYF. CDR3 DNA: TGTGCCAGCAGTTTGGCAGGGGCCCCCGATACGCAGTATTTT.

Judged by abundance, this clonotype is medium-sized. The chain combines TRBV10-3 with TRBJ2-6; D gene ambiguous. CDR3 size: 17 residues. V lost 2 bases and J 2 bases, leaving 13 bases between the germline ends. Germline V gene data show CDR1 as ENHRY and CDR2 as SYGVKD. DNA for the CDR3: TGTGCCATCAGTGAGGAGAACGCTGGACCTGGGGCCAACGTCCTGACTTTC. This encodes CAISEENAGPGANVLTF.

This sequence joins TRBV15 and TRBJ1-6; unclear D gene. Germline V gene lookup returns CDR1 LNHNV and CDR2 YYDKDF (reference sequence). The V gene lost 0 bases and the J gene lost 8 bases, with 8 bases spanning the gap. The CDR3 is 14 residues long. The CDR3 DNA is TGTGCCACCAGCAGAGATGGCGGACATTCACCCCTCCACTTT. It specifies CATSRDGGHSPLHF.

This chain connects TRBV12-3 or TRBV12-4 to TRBJ2-3; TRBD2 is a possible D gene (5 bases). The CDR3 runs to 15 residues. Trimming pared 3 bases from V and 2 bases from J, leaving 12 bases between. The CDR3 bases are TGTGCCAGCAGTTTGACCGGGAAAAACACAGATACGCAGTATTTT. Protein product: CASSLTGKNTDTQYF.